One and the same sample provided the 22 T cell receptor beta chains below, sequenced in a study of CD8+ T cells in alopecia areata. Reverse transcribed after extraction, RNA yielded cDNA as the sequencing template. Assay used: immunoSEQ multiplex PCR; TCRdb lists only in-frame clones, some missing. This table has under 150,000 clones, roughly 60% appearing once. What was sequenced was CD8+ T cells sorted from blood. These receptors all come from a human donor in good health.

This clone was observed a handful of times. V usage is TRBV23-1 and J usage is TRBJ2-5; D is unresolved. TRBV23-1 qualifies as an ORF whose function is uncertain. This CDR3 has 12 amino acids. Deletions cut 11 bases from V and 3 bases from J, with 13 bases between. Here the CDR3 reads CAGQRWEETQYF. As DNA, the CDR3 is TGCGCCGGCCAGCGTTGGGAAGAGACCCAGTACTTC.

The CDR3 nucleotides read TGTGCCAGCTCTAATGGGGCTGGGGCCAACGTCCTGACTTTC. Translated, it gives CASSNGAGANVLTF. The chain links TRBV6-6 to TRBJ2-6; unclear D gene. Germline V gives CDR1 MNHNY, CDR2 SVGAGI (reference sequence). V lost 8 bases to trimming and J lost 2 bases, with 10 bases between them. The CDR3 runs to 14 residues.

This chain uses TRBV5-6 with TRBJ1-1, with 11 positions matching TRBD1. The V gene's germline CDR1 is SGHDT and CDR2 YYEEEE. The CDR3 loop spans 17 amino acids. With V trimmed by 2 bases and J by 4 bases, 10 bases remained unmatched. CDR3 protein: CASSFERTGGFGTEAFF. Here the CDR3 DNA reads TGTGCCAGCAGCTTTGAACGGACAGGGGGCTTTGGCACTGAAGCTTTCTTT. Looking up the rest from reference TRBV5-6 and TRBJ1-1 gives the full variable domain: DAGVTQSPTHLIKTRGQQVTLRCSPKSGHDTVSWYQQALGQGPQFIFQYYEEEERQRGNFPDRFSGHQFPNYSSELNVNALLLGDSALYLCASSFERTGGFGTEAFFGQGTRLTVV.

V and J are TRBV9 and TRBJ1-5, with D perhaps matching TRBD1 (5 bases). Germline values: CDR1 SGDLS, CDR2 YYNGEE. This CDR3 contains 12 residues. V lost 4 bases, J lost 7 bases, and 9 bases lay in between. The CDR3 reads CASSFWGQPQHF. The CDR3 region has the DNA TGTGCCAGCAGCTTCTGGGGGCAGCCCCAGCATTTT. Filled out from reference TRBV9 and TRBJ1-5, the complete variable domain reads DSGVTQTPKHLITATGQRVTLRCSPRSGDLSVYWYQQSLDQGLQFLIQYYNGEERAKGNILERFSAQQFPDLHSELNLSSLELGDSALYFCASSFWGQPQHFGDGTRLSIL.

Only a few counts were recorded for this clone. The chain uses TRBV29-1 and TRBJ1-1; tentative D call: TRBD1 (6 bases). The CDR3 contains 12 residues. V was shortened by 7 bases and J by 6 bases, with 15 bases between the two germline ends. Per the germline V gene, CDR1 is SQVTM and CDR2 is ANQGSEA. The CDR3 loop is CSALQGSAEAFF. Here the CDR3 DNA reads TGCAGCGCCTTACAGGGTTCTGCTGAAGCTTTCTTT.

This clone occurred a few times. The J gene is TRBJ2-3, the V gene TRBV6-1; 7 bases are shared with TRBD1. The CDR3 extends over 14 amino acids. Trimming took 4 bases from V and 4 from J; bases not matched to a gene: 5. The germline CDR1 and CDR2 sequences are MNHNS and SASEGT. The CDR3 DNA follows: TGTGCCAGCAGTGGTAGTAGGGGGCCAGATACGCAGTATTTT. Translating gives CASSGSRGPDTQYF.

This clone was observed a few times. The V and J genes are TRBV4-1 and TRBJ2-7; D remains unclear. The CDR3 loop spans 13 amino acids. Germline V gene lookup returns CDR1 MGHRA and CDR2 YSYEKL. V lost 3 bases and J 0 bases, leaving 6 bases between the germline ends. Here the CDR3 reads CASSQTDSYEQYF. DNA of the CDR3: TGCGCCAGCAGCCAGACGGACTCCTACGAGCAGTACTTC.

The chain joins TRBV30 to TRBJ2-3, with 11 bases matching TRBD2. J was trimmed by 2 bases and V by 5 bases; bases with no gene match: 9. Looked up from germline, CDR1 is GTSNPN and CDR2 is SVGIG (reference sequence). The CDR3 is 16 amino acids. This CDR3 reads CAWGGLAAPITDTQYF. DNA of the CDR3: TGTGCCTGGGGGGGACTAGCGGCCCCGATCACAGATACGCAGTATTTT.

This clone turned up a few times. The genes are TRBV27 and TRBJ2-1; D might be TRBD1 or TRBD2, each matching 5 bases. V dropped 2 bases and J dropped 2 bases, with 10 bases sitting between them. The CDR3 is 15 residues long. Per germline, CDR1 MNHEY and CDR2 SMNVEV (reference sequence). CDR3 coding DNA: TGTGCCAGCAGTTTAAGTGGGGGTCCCTACAATGAGCAGTTCTTC. Its translation: CASSLSGGPYNEQFF.

This chain joins TRBV11-2 and TRBJ2-7, with TRBD2 matching over 13 bases. V was clipped by 5 bases and J by 0 bases; unmatched bases: 10. This CDR3 has 18 amino acids. The germline V gene has CDR1 SGHAT and CDR2 FQNNGV. The CDR3 region is CASSAARTSGSGSYEQYF. The CDR3 region has the DNA TGTGCCAGCAGCGCCGCCCGGACTAGCGGGAGCGGCTCCTACGAGCAGTACTTC.

This clone came up once. This chain links TRBV5-6 with TRBJ2-1; the D is unclear. V shed 6 bases and J shed 10 bases, with 11 bases lying between them. This CDR3 spans 11 amino acids. Germline CDR1 SGHDT, CDR2 YYEEEE. CDR3 bases: TGTGCCAGCATACTGGGCGTCGAGCAGTTCTTC. It codes for CASILGVEQFF.

This chain connects TRBV7-9 to TRBJ1-5; D is ambiguous. Trimming removed 3 bases from V and 7 bases from J, with 16 bases in between. Germline V gene data show CDR1 as SEHNR and CDR2 as FQNEAQ (reference sequence). This CDR3 spans 15 amino acids. CDR3 protein: CASSLDRSAGQPQHF. Here the CDR3 DNA reads TGTGCCAGCAGCTTGGACCGATCCGCGGGGCAGCCCCAGCATTTT. The full variable domain, in which reference TRBV7-9 and TRBJ1-5 provide the parts outside the CDR3, is DTGVSQNPRHKITKRGQNVTFRCDPISEHNRLYWYRQTLGQGPEFLTYFQNEAQLEKSRLLSDRFSAERPKGSFSTLEIQRTEQGDSAMYLCASSLDRSAGQPQHFGDGTRLSIL.

Remarks on this clone: This specimen includes other DNA sequences encoding the same CDR3. The chain uses TRBV5-1 and TRBJ1-1; D gene unclear. V lost 0 bases, J lost 0 bases, and 3 bases lay in between. Germline V lookup: CDR1 SGHRS, CDR2 YFSETQ. CDR3 length equals 13 residues. Here the CDR3 reads CASSLDLNTEAFF. For the CDR3, the DNA is TGCGCCAGCAGCTTGGACCTGAACACTGAAGCTTTCTTT.

The V and J genes are TRBV29-1 and TRBJ2-3, with D possibly matching TRBD2 (7 bases). CDR1 is SQVTM and CDR2 is ANQGSEA in the germline V gene. Between the trimmed V and J ends, which lost 4 bases and 0 bases, there was a span of 20 bases. The CDR3 spans 17 residues. The chain's CDR3 is CSVVPEGGPPSTDTQYF. The CDR3 DNA sequence: TGCAGCGTTGTCCCTGAGGGGGGGCCGCCTAGCACAGATACGCAGTATTTT.

This rearrangement joins TRBV28 to TRBJ2-1, with 9 nucleotides matching TRBD1. Germline assignment: CDR1 MDHEN and CDR2 SYDVKM. This CDR3 region has 15 residues. The J segment lost 6 bases and the V segment lost 6 bases, leaving 9 bases of the junction unmatched. Written as DNA, the CDR3 is TGTGCCAGCAGCCTCCGGGGGACAGGGCTCAATGAGCAGTTCTTC. It encodes CASSLRGTGLNEQFF.

The table lists this clone with a count of one. V is TRBV29-1 and J is TRBJ2-1, with TRBD1 matching over 9 bases. The germline V gene has CDR1 SQVTM and CDR2 ANQGSEA. After removal of 1 base from V and 8 bases from J, the junction contained 12 bases not matched to a gene. This CDR3 contains 16 residues. The CDR3 loop is CSVEGLKQGARYEQFF. The CDR3 DNA reads as TGCAGCGTTGAAGGTTTAAAACAGGGGGCCCGCTATGAGCAGTTCTTC.

This clone appeared a few times. This sequence joins TRBV13 and TRBJ1-1; unclear D gene. V lost 6 bases to trimming and J lost 2 bases, with 4 bases between them. Germline CDR1 reads PRHDT; CDR2 reads FYEKMQ (reference sequence). The CDR3 has 11 amino acids. The CDR3 DNA is TGTGCCAGCAGGACAAACACTGAAGCTTTCTTT. Protein sequence: CASRTNTEAFF. Together with reference TRBV13 and TRBJ1-1, the CDR3 gives the full variable domain: AAGVIQSPRHLIKEKRETATLKCYPIPRHDTVYWYQQGPGQDPQFLISFYEKMQSDKGSIPDRFSAQQFSDYHSELNMSSLELGDSALYFCASRTNTEAFFGQGTRLTVV.

This clone has more than one count but fewer than ten. This chain joins TRBV19 and TRBJ2-7; D is tentatively TRBD1 or TRBD2 (5 bases each). The germline V gene encodes CDR1 LNHDA and CDR2 SQIVND (reference sequence). With 5 bases removed from V and 1 base from J, the gap between germline ends came to 15 bases. The CDR3 consists of 15 residues. The CDR3 DNA reads TGTGCCAGTAGTTGGGGACGGTCGGGATCCTACGAGCAGTACTTC. It encodes CASSWGRSGSYEQYF.

This chain uses TRBV4-1 with TRBJ2-7, with 11 bases identical to TRBD2. CDR1 is MGHRA and CDR2 is YSYEKL in the germline V gene. This CDR3 region has 15 residues. V was clipped by 0 bases and J by 6 bases; unmatched bases: 4. CDR3 in amino acids: CASSQEWTSGREQYF. CDR3 nucleotides: TGCGCCAGCAGCCAAGAGTGGACTAGCGGGCGCGAGCAGTACTTC.

The rearrangement joins TRBV7-9 to TRBJ2-1; the match to TRBD2 covers 7 bases. The CDR3 has 13 amino acids. V was clipped by 3 bases and J by 7 bases; unmatched bases: 3. Germline loops: CDR1 SEHNR, CDR2 FQNEAQ (reference sequence). DNA for the CDR3: TGTGCCAGCAGCTTTAGAGCGGGGAATGAGCAGTTCTTC. It codes for CASSFRAGNEQFF.

The chain links TRBV5-4 to TRBJ2-2; D not certain. This CDR3 region has 12 residues. The V end lost 6 bases, the J end lost 4 bases, and 7 bases lay between the germline ends. Germline CDR1 SGHNT, CDR2 YYREEE (reference sequence). The CDR3 DNA reads as TGTGCCAGCACCCCAGCCACCGGGGAGCTGTTTTTT. Its protein is CASTPATGELFF.

The rearrangement uses TRBV13 and TRBJ2-7; 8 bases fit TRBD2. V was pared by 5 bases and J by 0 bases, with 3 bases of the junction left unmatched. Germline V CDR1 and CDR2: PRHDT, FYEKMQ (reference sequence). This CDR3 has 14 residues. CDR3: CASSMGLGSYEQYF. CDR3 coding DNA: TGTGCCAGCAGCATGGGACTAGGCTCCTACGAGCAGTACTTC.